This TCR beta chain was documented in a study of blood T cell repertoires in COVID-19. There are 16 residues in the CDR3. Per the germline V gene, CDR1 is GTSNPN and CDR2 is SVGIG (reference sequence). With V trimmed by 2 bases and J by 3 bases, 6 bases remained unmatched. In the original analysis: Nucleated cell number was recorded as an estimate derived from reference gene primer amplification. Clones were sequenced by immunoSEQ multiplex PCR, and TCRdb holds only the in-frame ones, with some missing. V, J and clone size were drawn from that table, and D and trimming were deduced from the DNA. This table has around 190,000 clones, roughly 77% appearing once.

This TCR was sampled from a man aged 70-80 years with active or convalescent COVID-19. The chain joins TRBV30 to TRBJ2-5; 13 bases line up with TRBD2. The sample comprised peripheral blood. The CDR3 loop reads CAWSPLLAGGKETQYF. The CDR3 bases are TGTGCCTGGAGTCCCTTACTAGCGGGAGGGAAAGAGACCCAGTACTTC.